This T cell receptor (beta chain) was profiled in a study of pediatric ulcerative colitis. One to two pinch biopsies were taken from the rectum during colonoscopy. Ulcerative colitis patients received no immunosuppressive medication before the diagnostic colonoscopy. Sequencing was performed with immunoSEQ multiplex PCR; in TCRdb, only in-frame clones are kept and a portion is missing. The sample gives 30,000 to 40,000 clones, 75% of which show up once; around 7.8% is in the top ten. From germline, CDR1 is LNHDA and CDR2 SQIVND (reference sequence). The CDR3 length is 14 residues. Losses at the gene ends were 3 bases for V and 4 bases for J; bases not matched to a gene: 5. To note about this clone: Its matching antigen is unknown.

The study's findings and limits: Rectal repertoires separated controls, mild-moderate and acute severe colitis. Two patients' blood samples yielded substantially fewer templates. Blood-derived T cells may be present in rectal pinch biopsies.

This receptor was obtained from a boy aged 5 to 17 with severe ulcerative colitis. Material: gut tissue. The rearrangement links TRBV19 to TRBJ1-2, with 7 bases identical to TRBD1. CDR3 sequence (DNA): TGTGCCAGTAGTATTGAGGACAGGCGCTATGGCTACACCTTC. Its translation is CASSIEDRRYGYTF.